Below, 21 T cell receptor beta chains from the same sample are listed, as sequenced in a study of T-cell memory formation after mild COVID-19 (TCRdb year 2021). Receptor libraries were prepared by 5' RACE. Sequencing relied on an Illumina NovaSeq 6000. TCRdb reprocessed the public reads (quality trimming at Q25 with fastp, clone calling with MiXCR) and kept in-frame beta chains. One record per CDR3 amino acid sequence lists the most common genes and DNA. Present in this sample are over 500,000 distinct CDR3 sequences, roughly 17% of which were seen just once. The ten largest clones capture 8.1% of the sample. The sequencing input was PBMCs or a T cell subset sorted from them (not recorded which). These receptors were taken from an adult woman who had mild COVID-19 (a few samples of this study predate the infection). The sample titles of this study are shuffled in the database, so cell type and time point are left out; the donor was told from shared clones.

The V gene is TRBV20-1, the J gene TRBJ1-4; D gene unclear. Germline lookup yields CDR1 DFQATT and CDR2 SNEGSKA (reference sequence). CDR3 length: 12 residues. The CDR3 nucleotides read TGCACCGCGAGGGCAACTAATGAAAAACTGTTTTTT. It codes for CTARATNEKLFF.

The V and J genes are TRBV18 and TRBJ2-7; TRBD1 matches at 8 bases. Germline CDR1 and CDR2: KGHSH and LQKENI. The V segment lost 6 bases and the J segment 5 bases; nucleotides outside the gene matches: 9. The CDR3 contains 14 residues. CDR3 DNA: TGTGCCAGCTCCCCAACCAGGGGGCGCGACGAGCAGTACTTC. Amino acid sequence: CASSPTRGRDEQYF.

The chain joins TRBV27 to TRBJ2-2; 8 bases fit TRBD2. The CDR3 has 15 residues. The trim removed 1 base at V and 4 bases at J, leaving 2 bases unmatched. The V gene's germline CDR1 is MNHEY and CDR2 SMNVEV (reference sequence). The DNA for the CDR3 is TGTGCCAGCAGTTTATACGGGAGGGGCACCGGGGAGCTGTTTTTT. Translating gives CASSLYGRGTGELFF.

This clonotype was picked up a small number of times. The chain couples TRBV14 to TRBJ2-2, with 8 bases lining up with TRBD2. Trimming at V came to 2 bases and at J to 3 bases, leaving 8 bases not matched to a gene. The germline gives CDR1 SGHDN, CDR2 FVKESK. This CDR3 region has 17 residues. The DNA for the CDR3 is TGTGCCAGCAGCCAATTTGTAGCGGGACCTTACACCGGGGAGCTGTTTTTT. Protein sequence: CASSQFVAGPYTGELFF.

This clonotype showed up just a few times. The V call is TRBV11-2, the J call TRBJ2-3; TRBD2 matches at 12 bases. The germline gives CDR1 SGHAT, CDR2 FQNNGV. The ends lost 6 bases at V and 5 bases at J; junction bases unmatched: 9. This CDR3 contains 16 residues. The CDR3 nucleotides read TGTGCCAGCAGGCAAACTAGCGGGGGGCCCCGAGATACGCAGTATTTT. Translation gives CASRQTSGGPRDTQYF. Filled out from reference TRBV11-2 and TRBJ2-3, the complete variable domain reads EAGVAQSPRYKIIEKRQSVAFWCNPISGHATLYWYQQILGQGPKLLIQFQNNGVVDDSQLPKDRFSAERLKGVDSTLKIQPAKLEDSAVYLCASRQTSGGPRDTQYFGPGTRLTVL.

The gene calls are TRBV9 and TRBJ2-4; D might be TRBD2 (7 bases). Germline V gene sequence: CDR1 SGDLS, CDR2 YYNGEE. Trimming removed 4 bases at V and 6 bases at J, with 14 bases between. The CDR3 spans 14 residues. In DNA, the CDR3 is TGTGCCAGCAGCCCCGGACTAGGGGGAAACATTCAGTACTTC. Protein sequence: CASSPGLGGNIQYF.

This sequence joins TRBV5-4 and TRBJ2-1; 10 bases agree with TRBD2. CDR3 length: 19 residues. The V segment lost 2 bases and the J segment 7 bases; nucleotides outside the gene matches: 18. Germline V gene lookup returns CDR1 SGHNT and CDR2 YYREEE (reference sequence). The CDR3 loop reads CASSLLPLGLAADMNEQFF. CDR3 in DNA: TGTGCCAGCAGCTTATTACCCCTCGGACTAGCGGCCGATATGAATGAGCAGTTCTTC.

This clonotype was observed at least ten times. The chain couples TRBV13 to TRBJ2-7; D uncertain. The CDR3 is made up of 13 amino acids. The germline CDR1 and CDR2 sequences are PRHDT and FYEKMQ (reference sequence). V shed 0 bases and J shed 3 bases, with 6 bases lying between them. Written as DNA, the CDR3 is TGTGCCAGCAGCTTAGGGGGTTACTACGAGCAGTACTTC. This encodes CASSLGGYYEQYF. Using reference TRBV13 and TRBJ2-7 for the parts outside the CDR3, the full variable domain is AAGVIQSPRHLIKEKRETATLKCYPIPRHDTVYWYQQGPGQDPQFLISFYEKMQSDKGSIPDRFSAQQFSDYHSELNMSSLELGDSALYFCASSLGGYYEQYFGPGTRLTVT.

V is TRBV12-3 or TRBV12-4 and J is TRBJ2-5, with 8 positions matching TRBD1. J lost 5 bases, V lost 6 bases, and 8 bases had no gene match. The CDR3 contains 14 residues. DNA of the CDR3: TGTGCCAGCAGCCCGGACAGGGAGGAGGAGACCCAGTACTTC. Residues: CASSPDREEETQYF.

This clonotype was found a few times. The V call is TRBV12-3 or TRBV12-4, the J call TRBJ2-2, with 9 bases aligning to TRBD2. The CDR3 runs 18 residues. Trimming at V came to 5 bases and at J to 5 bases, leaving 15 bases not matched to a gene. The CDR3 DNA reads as TGTGCCAGCAGTCTCACACCCGGACTAGCGTGGGTGACCGGGGAGCTGTTTTTT. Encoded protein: CASSLTPGLAWVTGELFF.

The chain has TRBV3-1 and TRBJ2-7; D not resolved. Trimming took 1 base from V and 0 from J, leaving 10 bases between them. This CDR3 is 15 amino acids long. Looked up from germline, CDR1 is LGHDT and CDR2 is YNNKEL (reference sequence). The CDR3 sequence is CASSQGSTISYEQYF. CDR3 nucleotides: TGTGCCAGCAGCCAAGGCTCTACAATCTCCTACGAGCAGTACTTC.

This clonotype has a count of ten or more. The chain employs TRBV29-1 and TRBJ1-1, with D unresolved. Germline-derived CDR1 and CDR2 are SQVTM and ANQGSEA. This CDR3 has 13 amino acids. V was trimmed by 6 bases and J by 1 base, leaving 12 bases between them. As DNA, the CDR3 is TGCAGCGTAGGTACAGTGGCGAACACTGAAGCTTTCTTT. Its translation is CSVGTVANTEAFF.

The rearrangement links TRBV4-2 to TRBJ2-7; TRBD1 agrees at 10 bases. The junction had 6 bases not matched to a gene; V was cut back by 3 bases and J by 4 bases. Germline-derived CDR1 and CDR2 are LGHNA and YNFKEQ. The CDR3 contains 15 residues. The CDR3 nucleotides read TGTGCCAGCAGCCAGCAGGAGGGACAGGGGTACGAGCAGTACTTC. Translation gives CASSQQEGQGYEQYF.

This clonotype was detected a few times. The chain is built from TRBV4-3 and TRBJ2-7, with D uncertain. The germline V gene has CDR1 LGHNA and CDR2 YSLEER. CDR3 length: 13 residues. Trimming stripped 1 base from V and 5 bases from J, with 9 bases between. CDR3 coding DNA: TGCGCCAGCAGCCAAGCGGTAGGTCACGAGCAGTACTTC. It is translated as CASSQAVGHEQYF.

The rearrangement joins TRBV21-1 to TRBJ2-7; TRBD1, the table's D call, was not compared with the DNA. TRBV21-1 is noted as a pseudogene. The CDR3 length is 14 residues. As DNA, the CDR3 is TGTGCCAGCAGGGAACAGGGAAGCTCCTACGAGCAGTACTTC. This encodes CASREQGSSYEQYF.

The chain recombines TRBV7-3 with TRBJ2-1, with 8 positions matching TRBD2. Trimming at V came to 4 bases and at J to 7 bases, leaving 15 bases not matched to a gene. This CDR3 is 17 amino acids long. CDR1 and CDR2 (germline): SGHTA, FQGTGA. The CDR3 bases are TGTGCCAGCAGCTGGGTTTTAGCGGGAAGGGCGGGAAATGAGCAGTTCTTC. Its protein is CASSWVLAGRAGNEQFF.

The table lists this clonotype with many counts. The CDR3 spells CASSSTGKIYGYTF. CDR3 bases: TGTGCCAGCAGTTCCACAGGGAAAATCTATGGCTACACCTTC. This rearrangement joins TRBV12-3 or TRBV12-4 to TRBJ1-2, with D perhaps matching TRBD1 (6 bases). The CDR3 covers 14 residues. V was clipped by 4 bases and J by 4 bases, with 13 bases between them.

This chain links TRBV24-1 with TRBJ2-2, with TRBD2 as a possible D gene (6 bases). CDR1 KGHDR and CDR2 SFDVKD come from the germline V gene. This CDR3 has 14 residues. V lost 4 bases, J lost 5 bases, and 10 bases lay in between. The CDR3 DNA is TGTGCCACCAGTGACCGTCGGGGGACCGGGGAGCTGTTTTTT. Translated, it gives CATSDRRGTGELFF.

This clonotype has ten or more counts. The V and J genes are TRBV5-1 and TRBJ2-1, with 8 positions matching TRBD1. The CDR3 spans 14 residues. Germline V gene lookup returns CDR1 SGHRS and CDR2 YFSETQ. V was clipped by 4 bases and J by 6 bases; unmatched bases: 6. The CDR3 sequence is CASSLPDRVNEQFF. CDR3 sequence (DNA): TGCGCCAGCAGCCTCCCGGACAGGGTCAATGAGCAGTTCTTC.

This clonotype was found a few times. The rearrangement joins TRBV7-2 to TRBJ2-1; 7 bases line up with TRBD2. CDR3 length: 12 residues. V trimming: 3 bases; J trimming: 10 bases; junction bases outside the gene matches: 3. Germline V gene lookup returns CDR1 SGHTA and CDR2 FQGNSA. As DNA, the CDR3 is TGTGCCAGCAGCTTCCTGACTAGCGAGCAGTTCTTC. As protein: CASSFLTSEQFF.

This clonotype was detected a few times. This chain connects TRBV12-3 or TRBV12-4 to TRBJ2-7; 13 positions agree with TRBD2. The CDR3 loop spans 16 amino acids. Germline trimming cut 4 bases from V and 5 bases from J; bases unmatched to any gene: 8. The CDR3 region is CASSSRTSGSPHEQYF. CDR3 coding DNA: TGTGCCAGCAGTTCCAGGACTAGCGGGAGTCCCCACGAGCAGTACTTC.